This T cell receptor (beta chain) originates from a study of blood T cell repertoires in COVID-19. Study information: Spain, Italy and the United States supplied samples that represented acute and convalescent COVID-19. From T cells, B-cell-depleted T cells, or PBMCs came the material, which was cDNA or gDNA.

Germline-derived CDR1 and CDR2 are ENHRY and SYGVKD. The CDR3 covers 12 residues. V lost 8 bases and J 2 bases, leaving 9 bases between the germline ends. Original analysis: Counts of nucleated cells, estimated from reference gene primer amplification, were obtained. Assay: immunoSEQ multiplex PCR; the TCRdb copy retains only in-frame clones and omits some. For V, J and clone size, that table is used; D and trimming come from the DNA. The sample shows approximately 300,000 clones, 86% of them seen only once. This receptor was taken from a woman between 50 and 59 years old with acute or convalescent COVID-19. The chain employs TRBV10-3 and TRBJ2-5; tentative D call: TRBD1 (6 bases). The sample comprised peripheral blood. The CDR3 sequence: CAISRGQETQYF. Written as DNA, the CDR3 is TGTGCCATCTCCAGGGGACAAGAGACCCAGTACTTC.